What follows are 17 T cell receptor beta chains derived from one specimen sequenced in a study of cytomegalovirus exposure and HLA in healthy donors. 13 Jbeta primers and 60 Vbeta primers were used for the PCR. This table comes from immunoSEQ multiplex PCR, and its TCRdb copy is limited to in-frame clones, with some not included. The sample records around 170,000 clones, roughly 80% being singletons. The specimen sequenced was PBMCs. Receptors were obtained from a woman under 30 in good health and CMV-seronegative.

The chain has TRBV18 and TRBJ2-3, with TRBD1 matching over 9 bases. J gave up 6 bases and V 2 bases, and 9 bases lay outside the gene matches. The CDR3 consists of 16 residues. Germline V gene lookup returns CDR1 KGHSH and CDR2 LQKENI. In DNA, the CDR3 is TGTGCCAGCTCACCAACGGGACAGGGCGTGAGGGATACGCAGTATTTT. Its protein is CASSPTGQGVRDTQYF.

This clone was detected only a few times. The chain recombines TRBV4-1 with TRBJ1-1; D uncertain. CDR1 is MGHRA and CDR2 is YSYEKL in the germline V gene. The CDR3 runs 16 residues. The V end was cut by 1 base, the J end by 3 bases, with 15 bases between. CDR3 region: CASSQVGDGKDTEAFF. The CDR3 DNA follows: TGCGCCAGCAGCCAAGTAGGAGATGGAAAGGACACTGAAGCTTTCTTT.

The chain employs TRBV10-3 and TRBJ1-1, with TRBD1 matching 8 bases. V shed 6 bases, J shed 1 base, and the junction held 7 bases outside the gene matches. Germline V gene lookup returns CDR1 ENHRY and CDR2 SYGVKD. The CDR3 covers 15 residues. DNA of the CDR3: TGTGCCATCAGCTCGATACAGGGGGGGAACACTGAAGCTTTCTTT. It translates to CAISSIQGGNTEAFF.

This rearrangement joins TRBV30 to TRBJ1-4; D is possibly TRBD1 (6 bases). Germline CDR1 and CDR2: GTSNPN and SVGIG (reference sequence). The CDR3 contains 13 residues. V dropped 1 base and J dropped 11 bases, with 14 bases sitting between them. The CDR3 sequence is CAWSAGGAGKLFF. CDR3 DNA: TGTGCCTGGAGTGCCGGGGGGGCTGGGAAACTGTTTTTT.

The genes are TRBV29-1 and TRBJ2-5; maybe TRBD1 (6 bases). Trimming shortened V by 3 bases and J by 2 bases, and 13 bases separated the two germline ends. This CDR3 has 14 residues. The germline gives CDR1 SQVTM, CDR2 ANQGSEA. In DNA, the CDR3 is TGCAGCGTTGACTCAGGGGCCCTGCAAGAGACCCAGTACTTC. Its translation is CSVDSGALQETQYF. The whole variable domain, remainder taken from reference TRBV29-1 and TRBJ2-5, is SAVISQKPSRDICQRGTSLTIQCQVDSQVTMMFWYRQQPGQSLTLIATANQGSEATYESGFVIDKFPISRPNLTFSTLTVSNMSPEDSSIYLCSVDSGALQETQYFGPGTRLLVL.

The V call is TRBV27, the J call TRBJ1-5, with TRBD1 matching 7 bases. J was trimmed by 3 bases and V by 1 base; bases with no gene match: 3. CDR1 and CDR2 (germline): MNHEY, SMNVEV (reference sequence). The CDR3 spans 15 residues. The CDR3 is CASSLLGTDNQPQHF. CDR3 DNA sequence: TGTGCCAGCAGTTTATTGGGGACAGACAATCAGCCCCAGCATTTT.

V and J are TRBV27 and TRBJ1-3; TRBD1 might be the D (6 bases). The germline V gene has CDR1 MNHEY and CDR2 SMNVEV (reference sequence). This CDR3 region has 19 residues. V was clipped by 2 bases and J by 2 bases, with 22 bases between them. The CDR3: CASSLDAPVGGGAGNTIYF. In DNA form, the CDR3 reads TGTGCCAGCAGTTTAGACGCTCCCGTAGGAGGGGGGGCTGGAAACACCATATATTTT.

V and J are TRBV28 and TRBJ1-3, with D possibly TRBD1 on 6 matching bases. Germline V gives CDR1 MDHEN, CDR2 SYDVKM. Trimming cost V 3 bases and J 8 bases, with 14 bases left between them. The CDR3 length is 14 residues. CDR3 loop: CASSFWGGSDTIYF. DNA for the CDR3: TGTGCCAGCAGTTTCTGGGGGGGCAGTGACACCATATATTTT.

This clone turned up a few times. CDR3 amino acids: CASSLQGVRGYTF. The CDR3 DNA is TGTGCCAGCAGTTTACAGGGAGTACGTGGCTACACCTTC. The chain is built from TRBV6-6 and TRBJ1-2, with D possibly matching TRBD1 (6 bases). The CDR3 length is 13 residues. V lost 4 bases and J 7 bases, leaving 13 bases between the germline ends. The germline V gene has CDR1 MNHNY and CDR2 SVGAGI (reference sequence).

This chain joins TRBV7-3 and TRBJ1-2; D remains ambiguous. CDR1 and CDR2 from the germline V gene are SGHTA and FQGTGA. The CDR3 consists of 15 residues. Between the trimmed V and J ends, which lost 2 bases and 3 bases, there was a span of 13 bases. This CDR3 reads CASSLQGGSHYGYTF. CDR3 DNA: TGTGCCAGCAGCTTACAAGGAGGGTCGCACTATGGCTACACCTTC.

This clone appeared a few times. This rearrangement joins TRBV5-3 to TRBJ2-2; 7 positions match TRBD1. TRBV5-3 is sorted into the ORF group, with uncertain function. The CDR3 contains 15 residues. The junction had 4 bases not matched to a gene; V was cut back by 4 bases and J by 1 base. DNA for the CDR3: TGTGCCAGAAGCCCTGGACAGGAGAACACCGGGGAGCTGTTTTTT. It codes for CARSPGQENTGELFF.

The chain links TRBV5-1 to TRBJ2-7; possibly TRBD2 for D (7 bases). This CDR3 has 15 residues. Between the trimmed V and J ends, which lost 5 bases and 1 base, there was a span of 16 bases. Germline CDR1 reads SGHRS; CDR2 reads YFSETQ. CDR3 in amino acids: CASRPGAGESYEQYF. For the CDR3, the DNA is TGCGCCAGCAGGCCAGGGGCGGGGGAGTCCTACGAGCAGTACTTC.

This clone was seen more than once but under ten times. CDR3 sequence (DNA): TGTGCTAGTGGTTCCCGAACTCGGGAAAGGACTGAAGCTTTCTTT. Protein product: CASGSRTRERTEAFF. This chain joins TRBV12-5 and TRBJ1-1; D gene unclear. The CDR3 runs 15 residues. Germline V gene data show CDR1 as LGHNT and CDR2 as FRNRAP. Trimming cost V 4 bases and J 5 bases, with 17 bases left between them.

The chain carries TRBV5-6 and TRBJ2-5; D is unclear. Trimming shortened V by 1 base and J by 5 bases, and 3 bases separated the two germline ends. The CDR3 totals 11 residues. Germline CDR1 reads SGHDT; CDR2 reads YYEEEE. The CDR3 nucleotides are TGTGCCAGCAGCTTGAGCGAGACCCAGTACTTC. Its protein product is CASSLSETQYF.

The J gene is TRBJ1-1, the V gene TRBV5-4; 8 bases are a match to TRBD1. This CDR3 has 13 residues. V was pared by 2 bases and J by 4 bases, with 1 base of the junction left unmatched. The V gene's germline CDR1 is SGHNT and CDR2 YYREEE (reference sequence). The DNA for the CDR3 is TGTGCCAGCAGCTTCACAGGGGGCACTGAAGCTTTCTTT. Its protein product is CASSFTGGTEAFF.

A remark on this clone: The junction shows a germline mismatch at one end, possibly a read error. Other DNA sequences of this sample code for an identical CDR3. V and J are TRBV18 and TRBJ2-7; D perhaps matches TRBD1 (6 bases). The germline CDR1 and CDR2 sequences are KGHSH and LQKENI. This CDR3 has 15 amino acids. As DNA, the CDR3 is TGTGCAAGCTCCCCCAAACAGGGACCGGGCTACGAGCAGTACTTC. It encodes CASSPKQGPGYEQYF.

This sequence joins TRBV15 and TRBJ1-4; possibly TRBD1 for D (6 bases). The germline CDR1 and CDR2 sequences are LNHNV and YYDKDF (reference sequence). The length of the CDR3 is 16 residues. V shed 1 base and J shed 8 bases, with 17 bases lying between them. This CDR3 is CATSRGLAGAGEKLFF. CDR3 nucleotides: TGTGCCACCAGCAGAGGTTTGGCGGGGGCAGGGGAAAAACTGTTTTTT.